This TCR beta chain was documented in a study of blood T cell repertoires in COVID-19. This CDR3 is built from 14 residues. Trimming took off 2 bases at V and 1 base at J, with 9 bases between the two ends. Germline V gene data show CDR1 as SGHNT and CDR2 as YYREEE (reference sequence). The protocol was immunoSEQ multiplex PCR, while the TCRdb copy is restricted to in-frame clones and leaves out a portion. The sample includes around 250,000 clones, approximately 82% of them seen just once. The specimen was peripheral blood. This clonotype was obtained from a man younger than 40 who had recovered from COVID-19. The chain carries TRBV5-4 and TRBJ1-1; maybe TRBD1 (6 bases). The CDR3 region has the DNA TGTGCCAGCAGCTTAACAGGGCCGAACACTGAAGCTTTCTTT. This codes for CASSLTGPNTEAFF.